The TCR beta chain under discussion was sequenced for a study of human T cells and chemical hapten exposure. Study at large: Chiefly female patients presented with alopecia areata, totalis or universalis.

The study used a library that attached unique molecular identifiers to individual cDNA molecules. TCRdb itself ran the RACE reads through MiXCR, one entry per CDR3 protein. This sample yields 150,000 to 200,000 distinct CDR3 sequences, of which approximately 20% are seen a single time; less than 7% belongs to the top ten. Time point here: patch test 1, 2 weeks after DPC sensitization. Treatment in this sample: therapeutic diphenylcyclopropenone sensitization with weekly scalp DPC. The study extracted total RNA from unfractionated whole blood. In regard to this clonotype: The antigen is not known.

Study outcomes and limitations: Counts of TCRs above 1 in 1000 frequency stayed unchanged with DPC sensitization.

CDR1 SGDLS and CDR2 YYNGEE come from the germline V gene. Trimming at V came to 3 bases and at J to 5 bases, leaving 14 bases not matched to a gene. The CDR3 is made up of 16 amino acids. V usage is TRBV9 and J usage is TRBJ2-7; 7 positions match TRBD2. Sequences were derived from whole blood, sampled in connection with sensitization to the hapten diphenylcyclopropenone (DPC). This TCR came from a woman aged 50 to 65 with alopecia areata. Some clones in this sample may be carry-over from other donors' samples. The CDR3 sequence: CASSAIGGGSGNEQYF. CDR3 sequence (DNA): TGTGCCAGCAGCGCGATAGGAGGTGGCAGCGGGAACGAGCAGTACTTC.